Below, 2 T cell receptor beta chains from the same sample are listed, as sequenced in a study of cytomegalovirus exposure and HLA in healthy donors. PCR was performed using 60 Vbeta and 13 Jbeta primers. Profiling relied on immunoSEQ multiplex PCR, and the TCRdb table lists in-frame clones only, not all of them. The sample has under 200,000 clones, approximately 82% seen once. The sequenced sample was PBMCs. The receptors originated from a male donor in good health and CMV-seropositive.

The gene calls are TRBV10-3 and TRBJ2-7, with 11 nucleotides matching TRBD1. Germline V gene sequence: CDR1 ENHRY, CDR2 SYGVKD. Unmatched junction bases numbered 3, after V lost 7 bases and J lost 4 bases. The CDR3 length is 13 residues. The CDR3 nucleotides read TGTGCCATCAACCGGGACAGGGGGTACGAGCAGTACTTC. As protein: CAINRDRGYEQYF.

In its sample, this clone was seen once. This chain links TRBV10-1 with TRBJ2-1; no reliable D call. Germline lookup yields CDR1 WNHNN and CDR2 SYGVQD (reference sequence). V lost 0 bases to trimming and J lost 0 bases, with 6 bases between them. CDR3 length: 15 residues. The CDR3 sequence: CASSESKSSYNEQFF. The DNA of the CDR3 is TGCGCCAGCAGTGAGTCAAAGAGCTCCTACAATGAGCAGTTCTTC.